A selection of T cell receptor beta chains follows, all from one sample in a study of blood T cell repertoires in COVID-19. Measured with immunoSEQ multiplex PCR; TCRdb has only the in-frame clones, and not every one. The table records some 220,000 clones, less than 90% of them present only once. The specimen sequenced was peripheral blood. The receptors shown here come from a woman aged 55-70 years who had recovered from COVID-19. Both conserved end residues are part of each CDR3. The D gene is left open where the match is weak. Only part of the rows carry a size: once, few, many, or a class if the clone is expanded.

v_gene: TRBV27
abundance: -
j_gene: TRBJ1-2
d_gene: -
CDR3aa: CASSLSWGEDGYTF
CDR3nt: TGTGCCAGCAGTTTATCCTGGGGCGAGGATGGCTACACCTTC

v_gene: TRBV27
abundance: -
j_gene: TRBJ2-7
d_gene: TRBD1
CDR3aa: CASSSPRTGFYEQYF
CDR3nt: TGTGCCAGCAGTTCCCCGAGGACAGGTTTCTACGAGCAGTACTTC

v_gene: TRBV9
abundance: -
j_gene: TRBJ2-3
d_gene: TRBD2
CDR3aa: CASSTRLAGGTDTQYF
CDR3nt: TGTGCCAGCAGCACACGACTAGCGGGGGGGACAGATACGCAGTATTTT

v_gene: TRBV6-5
abundance: -
j_gene: TRBJ1-3
d_gene: -
CDR3aa: CASRRQGFSGNTIYF
CDR3nt: TGTGCCAGCAGACGTCAGGGCTTCTCTGGAAACACCATATATTTT

v_gene: TRBV9
abundance: -
j_gene: TRBJ1-2
d_gene: TRBD1
CDR3aa: CASSATGASSGYTF
CDR3nt: TGTGCCAGCAGCGCGACAGGGGCTAGTTCGGGCTACACCTTC

v_gene: TRBV7-3
abundance: -
j_gene: TRBJ2-2
d_gene: -
CDR3aa: CASSTRTGMETGELFF
CDR3nt: TGTGCCAGCAGCACTCGGACGGGGATGGAGACCGGGGAGCTGTTTTTT

v_gene: TRBV18
abundance: once
j_gene: TRBJ1-1
d_gene: TRBD1
CDR3aa: CASSPRQGEGTEAFF
CDR3nt: TGTGCCAGCTCACCCCGACAGGGGGAGGGCACTGAAGCTTTCTTT

v_gene: TRBV19
abundance: -
j_gene: TRBJ2-3
d_gene: -
CDR3aa: CASDGIGTDTQYF
CDR3nt: TGTGCCAGTGACGGGATCGGGACAGATACGCAGTATTTT

v_gene: TRBV5-1
abundance: -
j_gene: TRBJ1-2
d_gene: -
CDR3aa: CASSLEPGFGYTF
CDR3nt: TGCGCCAGCAGCTTGGAACCAGGATTTGGCTACACCTTC

v_gene: TRBV2
abundance: -
j_gene: TRBJ1-2
d_gene: -
CDR3aa: CASSDARANYGYTF
CDR3nt: TGTGCCAGCAGTGATGCCAGGGCCAACTATGGCTACACCTTC

v_gene: TRBV6-5
abundance: -
j_gene: TRBJ2-1
d_gene: TRBD1
CDR3aa: CASRPSRDRVQQFF
CDR3nt: TGTGCCAGCCGACCGTCCCGGGACAGGGTTCAACAGTTCTTC

v_gene: TRBV7-2
abundance: -
j_gene: TRBJ2-5
d_gene: TRBD2
CDR3aa: CASRGGETQYF
CDR3nt: TGTGCCAGCCGGGGGGGAGAGACCCAGTACTTC

v_gene: TRBV5-8
abundance: -
j_gene: TRBJ1-6
d_gene: TRBD1
CDR3aa: CASSLLGQGGNSPLHF
CDR3nt: TGTGCCAGCAGCCTACTAGGACAGGGAGGTAATTCACCCCTCCACTTT

v_gene: TRBV2
abundance: -
j_gene: TRBJ1-5
d_gene: -
CDR3aa: CASSVGPGRSNQPQHF
CDR3nt: TGTGCCAGCAGTGTAGGTCCAGGGCGGAGCAATCAGCCCCAGCATTTT

v_gene: TRBV19
abundance: -
j_gene: TRBJ1-3
d_gene: -
CDR3aa: CASSIGGITGNTIYF
CDR3nt: TGTGCCAGTAGTATTGGCGGCATTACTGGAAACACCATATATTTT

v_gene: TRBV9
abundance: -
j_gene: TRBJ1-1
d_gene: -
CDR3aa: CASSVVPGLNTEAFF
CDR3nt: TGTGCCAGCAGCGTAGTCCCGGGTCTGAACACTGAAGCTTTCTTT

v_gene: TRBV15
abundance: -
j_gene: TRBJ2-2
d_gene: -
CDR3aa: CATSRGSGGRNTGELFF
CDR3nt: TGTGCCACCAGCAGAGGTTCCGGGGGGCGGAACACCGGGGAGCTGTTTTTT

v_gene: TRBV5-4
abundance: -
j_gene: TRBJ2-7
d_gene: -
CDR3aa: CASSLSDSIYEQYF
CDR3nt: TGTGCCAGCAGCTTGTCGGACAGTATTTACGAGCAGTACTTC

v_gene: TRBV9
abundance: many
j_gene: TRBJ1-2
d_gene: TRBD1
CDR3aa: CASSSRTGVNYGYTF
CDR3nt: TGTGCCAGCAGCTCGCGGACAGGGGTTAACTATGGCTACACCTTC

v_gene: TRBV2
abundance: -
j_gene: TRBJ1-2
d_gene: -
CDR3aa: CASRSDSYGYTF
CDR3nt: TGTGCCAGCAGATCGGACAGCTATGGCTACACCTTC

v_gene: TRBV4-1
abundance: -
j_gene: TRBJ2-3
d_gene: TRBD2
CDR3aa: CASSPFPSGVSDTQYF
CDR3nt: TGCGCCAGCAGCCCGTTTCCTAGCGGGGTATCAGATACGCAGTATTTT

v_gene: TRBV6-5
abundance: few
j_gene: TRBJ2-7
d_gene: TRBD1
CDR3aa: CASSYSGTGKYEQYF
CDR3nt: TGTGCCAGCAGTTACTCCGGGACAGGGAAGTACGAGCAGTACTTC

v_gene: TRBV5-1
abundance: -
j_gene: TRBJ2-3
d_gene: -
CDR3aa: CASSLDASSTDTQYF
CDR3nt: TGCGCCAGCAGCTTGGACGCGTCTAGCACAGATACGCAGTATTTT

v_gene: TRBV7-2
abundance: -
j_gene: TRBJ1-6
d_gene: -
CDR3aa: CASSSIFRDSPLHF
CDR3nt: TGTGCCAGCAGCTCCATATTCCGCGATTCACCCCTCCACTTT

v_gene: TRBV5-1
abundance: -
j_gene: TRBJ2-5
d_gene: TRBD2
CDR3aa: CASSRGDRPETQYF
CDR3nt: TGCGCCAGCAGCCGGGGGGATCGTCCGGAGACCCAGTACTTC

v_gene: TRBV6-1
abundance: -
j_gene: TRBJ2-7
d_gene: -
CDR3aa: CASSDPRGGIYEQYF
CDR3nt: TGTGCCAGCAGTGATCCTAGGGGGGGAATCTACGAGCAGTACTTC

v_gene: TRBV10-3
abundance: -
j_gene: TRBJ2-1
d_gene: TRBD2
CDR3aa: CAIRAPGGGPHEQFF
CDR3nt: TGTGCCATCAGGGCCCCGGGCGGGGGGCCCCATGAGCAGTTCTTC

v_gene: TRBV7-9
abundance: -
j_gene: TRBJ1-1
d_gene: -
CDR3aa: CASSLDGGRAFF
CDR3nt: TGTGCCAGCAGCTTAGACGGGGGACGAGCTTTCTTT